This paragraph reports one TCR beta chain. From germline, CDR1 is SGHAT and CDR2 FQNNGV. With 2 bases clipped from V and 8 bases from J, the junction kept 9 bases outside the gene matches. This CDR3 is built from 16 residues. This sample was included in a study of blood T cell repertoires in COVID-19. Study in general: T cells, B-cell-depleted T cells, or PBMCs supplied cDNA or gDNA.

The assay was immunoSEQ multiplex PCR, and TCRdb's table has in-frame clones only and misses some. This sample has 250,000 or so clones; around 84% occur once, and the top ten carry 2% to 2.5%. This sequence joins TRBV11-2 and TRBJ2-1; 10 nucleotides match TRBD2. The specimen was peripheral blood. The receptor was isolated from a man aged 35 to 55 who had recovered from COVID-19. CDR3 in amino acids: CASSLSPSGGLHEQFF. The CDR3 bases are TGTGCCAGCAGCTTATCCCCTAGCGGGGGCCTCCATGAGCAGTTCTTC.